This TCR beta chain is from a study of blood T cell repertoires in COVID-19. Background on the study: Both acute and convalescent COVID-19 samples were obtained from the United States, Italy and Spain. The analysed material was cDNA or gDNA that came from T cells, B-cell-depleted T cells, or PBMCs.

The ends lost 3 bases at V and 3 bases at J; junction bases unmatched: 4. Germline V CDR1 and CDR2: KGHDR, SFDVKD. This CDR3 is built from 16 residues. Assay used: immunoSEQ multiplex PCR; TCRdb lists only in-frame clones, some missing. This sample has approximately 220,000 clones, with 80% to 90% found just once. The TCR originated in a woman between 65 and 79 years old with acute or convalescent COVID-19. Sequencing was done on a sample of peripheral blood. V is TRBV24-1 and J is TRBJ2-2; 9 nucleotides line up with TRBD1. The CDR3 sequence: CATSDPRQGDTGELFF. The DNA for the CDR3 is TGTGCCACCAGTGATCCTAGACAGGGGGACACCGGGGAGCTGTTTTTT.